This is a list of T cell receptor beta chains from one sample in a study of human T cells and chemical hapten exposure. TCRdb re-called the RACE reads with MiXCR, one entry per CDR3 protein. Altogether more than 60,000 distinct CDR3 sequences are present, 10% to 13% being singletons, with the ten largest covering about 6.6%. Sequenced material: whole blood, taken in connection with sensitization to the hapten diphenylcyclopropenone (DPC). The source of these receptors is a woman between 45 and 65 years old with alopecia areata. Some clones in this sample may be carry-over from other donors' samples. The CDR3 runs from the conserved cysteine through the conserved F or W. The D gene is left open where the match is weak. Clone size appears in some rows only: once, few, many, or a class for an expanded clone.

>TRBD2|TRBV5-8|few|TRBJ2-1
TGTGCCAGCACCTTTCCCCTCCGTTTTCTAGCGGACAACAATGAGCAGTTCTTC
CASTFPLRFLADNNEQFF
>-|TRBV7-6|many|TRBJ2-5
TGTGCCAGCAGCTTGGATGTCGGGGGCGGAGAGACCCAGTACTTC
CASSLDVGGGETQYF
>-|TRBV3-1|few|TRBJ2-3
TGTGCCAGCACCCTAATAGGGAGAACAGATACGCAGTATTTT
CASTLIGRTDTQYF
>TRBD2|TRBV7-8|many|TRBJ2-5
TGTGCCAGCAGCTTAGAGACTAGCGGGACAGGGACCCAGTACTTC
CASSLETSGTGTQYF
>-|TRBV7-9|many|TRBJ1-5
TGTGCCAGCAGCCCGTCGCGAGGCCCCAATCAGCCCCAGCATTTT
CASSPSRGPNQPQHF
>-|TRBV20-1|many|TRBJ1-1
TGCAGTGCTAAGGACTACACTGAAGCTTTCTTT
CSAKDYTEAFF
>-|TRBV3-1|-|TRBJ1-1
TGTGCCAGCAGCCAAACGAGCGGGACTGAAGCTTTCTTT
CASSQTSGTEAFF
>-|TRBV20-1|many|TRBJ2-7
TGCAGTGCGGGAACAGGGAACGAGCAGTACTTC
CSAGTGNEQYF
>TRBD2|TRBV2|few|TRBJ2-1
TGTGCCAGCAGGGGACTAGCGGGAGTGTACAATGAGCAGTTCTTC
CASRGLAGVYNEQFF
>TRBD2|TRBV5-1|many|TRBJ2-3
TGCGCCAGCAGCATCGGACTAGCGGCCCTATTGGTAGATACGCAGTATTTT
CASSIGLAALLVDTQYF
>-|TRBV6-1|many|TRBJ2-1
TGTGCCAGCAGTGAAAGACAGGCCGGATACAATGAGCAGTTCTTC
CASSERQAGYNEQFF
>-|TRBV20-1|many|TRBJ2-3
TGCAGTGCTAGCAGAGCACCCACAGATACGCAGTATTTT
CSASRAPTDTQYF
>TRBD2|TRBV12-3/TRBV12-4|many|TRBJ2-1
TGTGCCAGCACCCCCCGACTAGCTGTCTACAATGAGCAGTTCTTC
CASTPRLAVYNEQFF
>-|TRBV3-1|many|TRBJ1-5
TGTGCCAGCAGCCCCTCGACAGGTAGCAATCAGCCCCAGCATTTT
CASSPSTGSNQPQHF
>-|TRBV4-2|many|TRBJ2-1
TGTGCCAGCAGCCATGGAGAGCGAACCGTAAATGAGCAGTTCTTC
CASSHGERTVNEQFF
>-|TRBV12-3/TRBV12-4|many|TRBJ1-1
TGTGCCAGCAGTCTACAGTCGGCGAACACTGAAGCTTTCTTT
CASSLQSANTEAFF